The clone carrying this T cell receptor beta chain has a handful of counts. Its specificity is unknown. V shed 6 bases and J 5 bases; nucleotides not matched to a gene: 9. CDR3 size: 14 residues. The germline V gene encodes CDR1 SNHLY and CDR2 FYNNEI. This entry comes from a study of post-analysis software for immune sequencing data. TCR beta cDNA libraries included unique molecular identifiers. TCRdb re-called the PCR reads with MiXCR, one entry per CDR3 protein. Found here are more than 500,000 distinct CDR3 sequences, around a third of them singletons; the top ten hold approximately 6%. Overall study findings and caveats: Higher frequency in patients than in controls was seen for about five TRBV segments, with TRBV5-6, TRBV5-1 and TRBV20-1 among them.

The rearrangement uses TRBV2 and TRBJ1-1, with 7 positions matching TRBD1. The TCR was taken from a girl aged 2-17 years with multiple sclerosis. The sequencing input was blood. The CDR3 protein is CASRDDREGTEAFF. The CDR3 region has the DNA TGTGCCAGCAGAGACGACAGGGAGGGGACTGAAGCTTTCTTT.